The entry below gives a single T cell receptor (beta chain) sequence along with its context. Its antigen is unknown. These data are taken from a study of beta chain features in type 1 diabetes. Study observations and caveats: The naive, central memory and Treg TCRB repertoires looked more alike in patients than they did in healthy donors.

The CDR3 loop spans 15 amino acids. CDR1 is SGHDT and CDR2 is YYEEEE in the germline V gene. V lost 4 bases to trimming and J lost 5 bases; unmatched junction nucleotides: 11. Sequenced material consisted of expressed TCRB transcripts (all of the isolated RNA was reverse transcribed). Deep immunoSEQ sequencing covered naive, central memory and regulatory T cell samples. Libraries were prepared by immunoSEQ multiplex PCR; TCRdb keeps only in-frame clonotypes and omits some of them. The data show around 290,000 clones, 8% seen once. Specimen: central memory CD4+ T cells from blood. The chain recombines TRBV5-6 with TRBJ2-5; 7 positions match TRBD2. The TCR sequence derives from a young woman in good health. The CDR3 nucleotides read TGTGCCAGCAGCCCTCGCGGGGGAGGGGCGGAGACCCAGTACTTC. Translating it yields CASSPRGGGAETQYF. Full variable domain (rest looked up from reference TRBV5-6 and TRBJ2-5): DAGVTQSPTHLIKTRGQQVTLRCSPKSGHDTVSWYQQALGQGPQFIFQYYEEEERQRGNFPDRFSGHQFPNYSSELNVNALLLGDSALYLCASSPRGGGAETQYFGPGTRLLVL.